The TCR beta chain described here comes from a study of T cells in Graves' hyperthyroidism and ophthalmopathy. On the study more broadly: Before any treatment, at initial diagnosis, peripheral blood was collected. Regarding the study as a whole: Most clonotypes that expanded in the thyroid above 0.001 also showed up in blood.

The CDR3 has 15 residues. Trimming cost V 6 bases and J 4 bases; bases outside gene matches: 9. Looked up from germline, CDR1 is MNHEY and CDR2 is SVGEGT. Amplification targeted TCR beta CDR3 regions from RNA transcripts. Initially, a first-round RT-PCR of the TCR CDR3 employed the HTBI primer set. TCRdb re-called the multiplex PCR reads through MiXCR, storing one row per CDR3 protein. This sample yields approximately 380,000 distinct CDR3 sequences, of which 15% to 20% are seen a single time; 3% to 4.5% belongs to the top ten. Turning to this clonotype: Its antigen remains unknown.

The chain links TRBV6-2 or TRBV6-3 to TRBJ2-3; 8 positions agree with TRBD2. This sequence originates from a young woman with Graves' hyperthyroidism. The sequencing input was blood. The CDR3 bases are TGTGCCAGCAGCCACGGGGGGGCCTCCCCAGATACGCAGTATTTT. Protein: CASSHGGASPDTQYF.